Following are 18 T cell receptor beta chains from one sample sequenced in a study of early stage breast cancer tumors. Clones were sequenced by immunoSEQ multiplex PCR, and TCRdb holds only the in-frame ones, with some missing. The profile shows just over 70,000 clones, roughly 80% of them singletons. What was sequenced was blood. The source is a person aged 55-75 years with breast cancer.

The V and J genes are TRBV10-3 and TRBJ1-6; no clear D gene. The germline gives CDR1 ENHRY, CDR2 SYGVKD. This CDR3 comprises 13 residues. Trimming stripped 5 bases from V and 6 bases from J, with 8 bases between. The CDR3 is CAISMTVNSPLHF. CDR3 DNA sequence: TGTGCCATCAGTATGACGGTTAATTCACCCCTCCACTTT.

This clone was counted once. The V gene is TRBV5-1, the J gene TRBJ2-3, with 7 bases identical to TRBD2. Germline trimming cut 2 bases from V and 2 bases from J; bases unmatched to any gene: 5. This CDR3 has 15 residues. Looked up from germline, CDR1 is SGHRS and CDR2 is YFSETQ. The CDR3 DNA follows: TGCGCCAGCAGCTTACGGGGGGATCCCACAGATACGCAGTATTTT. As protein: CASSLRGDPTDTQYF. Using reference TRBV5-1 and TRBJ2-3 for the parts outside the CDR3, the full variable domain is KAGVTQTPRYLIKTRGQQVTLSCSPISGHRSVSWYQQTPGQGLQFLFEYFSETQRNKGNFPGRFSGRQFSNSRSEMNVSTLELGDSALYLCASSLRGDPTDTQYFGPGTRLTVL.

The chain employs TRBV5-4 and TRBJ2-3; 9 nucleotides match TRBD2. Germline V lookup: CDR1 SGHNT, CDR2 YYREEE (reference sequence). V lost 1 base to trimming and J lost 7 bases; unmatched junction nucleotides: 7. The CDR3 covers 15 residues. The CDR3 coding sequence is TGTGCCAGCAGCTTGCGGCTAGCGGGGCTTAATACGCAGTATTTT. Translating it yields CASSLRLAGLNTQYF. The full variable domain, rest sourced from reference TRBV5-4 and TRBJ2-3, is ETGVTQSPTHLIKTRGQQVTLRCSSQSGHNTVSWYQQALGQGPQFIFQYYREEENGRGNFPPRFSGLQFPNYSSELNVNALELDDSALYLCASSLRLAGLNTQYFGPGTRLTVL.

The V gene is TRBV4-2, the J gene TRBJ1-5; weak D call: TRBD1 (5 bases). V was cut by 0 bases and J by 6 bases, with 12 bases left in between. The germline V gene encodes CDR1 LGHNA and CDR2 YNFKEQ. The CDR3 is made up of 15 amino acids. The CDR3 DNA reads TGTGCCAGCAGCCAAGATCGAGGGGTTTCTCAGCCCCAGCATTTT. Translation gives CASSQDRGVSQPQHF.

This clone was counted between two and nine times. CDR3 sequence reads: CASSEGIGADTQYF. DNA of the CDR3: TGTGCCAGCAGCGAGGGGATAGGCGCAGATACGCAGTATTTT. The chain joins TRBV7-3 to TRBJ2-3, with D perhaps given as TRBD1 or TRBD2 (5 bases each). V lost 5 bases and J 4 bases, leaving 13 bases between the germline ends. Germline V gene sequence: CDR1 SGHTA, CDR2 FQGTGA. This CDR3 region has 14 residues.

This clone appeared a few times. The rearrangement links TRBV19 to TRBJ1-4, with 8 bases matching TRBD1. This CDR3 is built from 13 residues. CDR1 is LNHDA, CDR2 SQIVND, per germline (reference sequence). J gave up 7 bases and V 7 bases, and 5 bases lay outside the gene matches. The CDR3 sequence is CASTGQAGEKLFF. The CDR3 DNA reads TGTGCCAGTACGGGACAGGCGGGTGAAAAACTGTTTTTT.

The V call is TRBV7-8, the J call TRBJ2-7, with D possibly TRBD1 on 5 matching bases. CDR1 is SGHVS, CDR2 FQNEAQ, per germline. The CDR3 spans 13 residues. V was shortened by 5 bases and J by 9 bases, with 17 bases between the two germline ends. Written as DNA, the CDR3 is TGTGCCAGCAGCCTCCGGACATTATTGGGGCAGTACTTC. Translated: CASSLRTLLGQYF.

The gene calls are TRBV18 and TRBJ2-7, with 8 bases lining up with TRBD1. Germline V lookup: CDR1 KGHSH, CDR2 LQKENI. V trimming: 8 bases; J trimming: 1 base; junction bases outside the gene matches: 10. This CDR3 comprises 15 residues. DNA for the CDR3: TGTGCCAGCCAGCCTGGGACAGGCGTATCCTACGAGCAGTACTTC. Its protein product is CASQPGTGVSYEQYF.

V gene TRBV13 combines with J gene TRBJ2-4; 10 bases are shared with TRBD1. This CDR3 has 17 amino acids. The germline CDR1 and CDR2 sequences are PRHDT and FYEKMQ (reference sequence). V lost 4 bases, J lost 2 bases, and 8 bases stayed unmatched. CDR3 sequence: CASSSKGTGETKNIQYF. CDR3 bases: TGTGCCAGCAGCTCCAAAGGGACAGGGGAAACCAAAAACATTCAGTACTTC.

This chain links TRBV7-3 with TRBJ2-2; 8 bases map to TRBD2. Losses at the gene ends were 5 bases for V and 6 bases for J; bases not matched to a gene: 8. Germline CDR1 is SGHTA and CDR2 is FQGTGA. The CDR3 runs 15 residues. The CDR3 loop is CASSEGGLEAGELFF. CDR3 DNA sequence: TGTGCCAGCAGCGAGGGGGGACTAGAGGCCGGGGAGCTGTTTTTT.

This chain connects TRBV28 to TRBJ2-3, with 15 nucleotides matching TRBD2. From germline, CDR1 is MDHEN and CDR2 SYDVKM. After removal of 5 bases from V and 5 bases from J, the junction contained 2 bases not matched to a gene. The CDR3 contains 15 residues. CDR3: CASSGTSGGRDTQYF. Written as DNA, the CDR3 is TGTGCCAGCAGTGGGACTAGCGGGGGGAGAGATACGCAGTATTTT.

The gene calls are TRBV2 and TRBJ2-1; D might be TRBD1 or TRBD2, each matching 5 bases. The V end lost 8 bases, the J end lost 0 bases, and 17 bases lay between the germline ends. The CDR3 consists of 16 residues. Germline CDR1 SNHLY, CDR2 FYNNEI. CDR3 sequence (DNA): TGTGCCAGCCGGGGACGGGGCGCAAGCTCCTACAATGAGCAGTTCTTC. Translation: CASRGRGASSYNEQFF. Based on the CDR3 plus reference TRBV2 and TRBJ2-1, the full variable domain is EPEVTQTPSHQVTQMGQEVILRCVPISNHLYFYWYRQILGQKVEFLVSFYNNEISEKSEIFDDQFSVERPDGSNFTLKIRSTKLEDSAMYFCASRGRGASSYNEQFFGPGTRLTVL.

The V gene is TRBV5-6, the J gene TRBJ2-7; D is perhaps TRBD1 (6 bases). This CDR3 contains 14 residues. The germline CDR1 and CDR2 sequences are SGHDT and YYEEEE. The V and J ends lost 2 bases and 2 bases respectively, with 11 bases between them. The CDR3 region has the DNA TGTGCCAGCAGCTTTGGACAGCAACCCTACGAGCAGTACTTC. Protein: CASSFGQQPYEQYF.

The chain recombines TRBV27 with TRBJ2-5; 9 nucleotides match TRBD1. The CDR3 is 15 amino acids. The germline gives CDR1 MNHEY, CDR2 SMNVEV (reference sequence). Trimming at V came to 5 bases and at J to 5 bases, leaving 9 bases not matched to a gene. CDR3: CASSPGTGLVETQYF. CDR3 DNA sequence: TGTGCCAGCAGTCCCGGGACAGGGCTTGTGGAGACCCAGTACTTC.

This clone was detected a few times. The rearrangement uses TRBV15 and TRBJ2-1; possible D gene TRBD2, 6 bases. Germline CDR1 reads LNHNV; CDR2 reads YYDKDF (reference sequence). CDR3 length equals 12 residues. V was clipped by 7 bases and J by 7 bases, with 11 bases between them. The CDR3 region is CATKTGENEQFF. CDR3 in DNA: TGTGCCACCAAAACGGGAGAAAATGAGCAGTTCTTC.

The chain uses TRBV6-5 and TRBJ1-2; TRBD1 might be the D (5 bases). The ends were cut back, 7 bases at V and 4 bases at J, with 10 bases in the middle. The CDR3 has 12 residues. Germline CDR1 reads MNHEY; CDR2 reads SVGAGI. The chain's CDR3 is CASKGVSYGYTF. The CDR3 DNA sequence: TGTGCCAGCAAAGGGGTGAGCTATGGCTACACCTTC.

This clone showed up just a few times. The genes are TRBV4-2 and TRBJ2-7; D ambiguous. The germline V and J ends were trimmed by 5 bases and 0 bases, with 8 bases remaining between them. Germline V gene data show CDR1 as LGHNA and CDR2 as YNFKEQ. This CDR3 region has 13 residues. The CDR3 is CASSDVISYEQYF. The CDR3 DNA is TGTGCCAGCAGCGACGTAATCTCCTACGAGCAGTACTTC.

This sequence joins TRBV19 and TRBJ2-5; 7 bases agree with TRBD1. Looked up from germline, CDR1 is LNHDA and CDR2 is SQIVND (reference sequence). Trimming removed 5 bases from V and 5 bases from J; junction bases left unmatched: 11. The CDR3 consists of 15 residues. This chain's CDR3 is CASSHRTGRRETQYF. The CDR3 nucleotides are TGTGCCAGTAGTCATCGGACAGGCCGCAGGGAGACCCAGTACTTC.